The subject of this entry is one TCR beta chain. Antigen: not known. The CDR3 contains 15 residues. Germline CDR1 and CDR2: SGHAT and FQNNGV. Deletions cut 5 bases from V and 3 bases from J, with 15 bases between. All of the isolated RNA was reverse transcribed, so expressed TCRB transcripts were sequenced. This table comes from immunoSEQ multiplex PCR, and its TCRdb copy is limited to in-frame clones, with some not included. Of some 240,000 clones listed, approximately 16% are singletons. The data originate from a study of beta chain features in type 1 diabetes. Overall study: All samples yielded some 110 million examined sorted cells.

General observations from the study: Healthy donors had naive, central memory and Treg TCRB repertoires that appeared less similar than those seen among patients. For type 1 diabetes patients, VDJ junctions showed fewer insertions and more deletions. When Type 1 diabetes patients were examined, their TCRB CDR3s proved moderately but significantly shorter in all four CD4+ subsets.

CD45RO/CCR7/CD25/CD127/CD95/CD27 sorting isolated CD4+ naive, central memory, regulatory and stem cell-like memory cells. Sequencing was done on a sample of naive CD4+ T cells from blood. J is TRBJ2-3 and V is TRBV11-2; D could derive from TRBD1 or TRBD2 (5 bases each). The TCR comes from a man in his thirties or forties with type 1 diabetes. The CDR3: CASSRQGVVTDTQYF. The CDR3 bases are TGTGCCAGCAGCAGGCAGGGAGTAGTGACAGATACGCAGTATTTT.